Below are 29 T cell receptor beta chains sequenced from a single sample in a study of Tregs in tolerant kidney transplant recipients. Sequenced by immunoSEQ multiplex PCR; TCRdb stores in-frame clones only, minus some. Here the sample spans about 81,000 clones, 91% being singletons. Recipients received nonmyeloablative bone marrow transplants from related graft donors, with transient mixed chimerism. Sequenced material: CD4+ T cells from blood (PBMCs), taken 24 months after the transplant. These TCRs come from a human patient who received a combined kidney and bone marrow transplant. Some of the T cells may derive from the graft donor.

V and J are TRBV11-2 and TRBJ2-5; the match to TRBD2 covers 11 bases. The CDR3 sequence is 17 residues long. Germline V gene sequence: CDR1 SGHAT, CDR2 FQNNGV. V shed 1 base, J shed 9 bases, and the junction held 13 bases outside the gene matches. In DNA form, the CDR3 reads TGTGCCAGCAGCTTAGTCGGGGCGGCTAGCGGGGGGAGGGCCCAGTACTTC. This sequence encodes CASSLVGAASGGRAQYF. The whole variable domain, filled in from reference TRBV11-2 and TRBJ2-5, reads EAGVAQSPRYKIIEKRQSVAFWCNPISGHATLYWYQQILGQGPKLLIQFQNNGVVDDSQLPKDRFSAERLKGVDSTLKIQPAKLEDSAVYLCASSLVGAASGGRAQYFGPGTRLLVL.

This chain links TRBV7-6 with TRBJ1-1; 7 bases match TRBD1. CDR3 length: 16 residues. Germline trimming cut 6 bases from V and 0 bases from J; bases unmatched to any gene: 10. Germline-derived CDR1 and CDR2 are SGHVS and FNYEAQ. This chain's CDR3 is CASSSQGYSVNTEAFF. CDR3 in DNA: TGTGCCAGCAGTTCACAGGGGTACAGCGTGAACACTGAAGCTTTCTTT.

This rearrangement joins TRBV7-9 to TRBJ2-1; 7 bases map to TRBD1. This CDR3 has 16 amino acids. With 5 bases clipped from V and 3 bases from J, the junction kept 10 bases outside the gene matches. From germline, CDR1 is SEHNR and CDR2 FQNEAQ (reference sequence). The CDR3 protein is CASSDTGTVNYNEQFF. CDR3 DNA sequence: TGTGCCAGCAGCGACACCGGGACAGTTAACTACAATGAGCAGTTCTTC.

The gene calls are TRBV5-1 and TRBJ1-2; D is unclear. The CDR3 length is 14 residues. The germline V and J ends were trimmed by 0 bases and 6 bases, with 12 bases remaining between them. Germline V lookup: CDR1 SGHRS, CDR2 YFSETQ. The CDR3 DNA reads TGCGCCAGCAGCTTGGCGACTTCAAACAATGGCTACACCTTC. Protein sequence: CASSLATSNNGYTF. The full variable domain, rest sourced from reference TRBV5-1 and TRBJ1-2, is KAGVTQTPRYLIKTRGQQVTLSCSPISGHRSVSWYQQTPGQGLQFLFEYFSETQRNKGNFPGRFSGRQFSNSRSEMNVSTLELGDSALYLCASSLATSNNGYTFGSGTRLTVV.

This clone has just a few counts. This rearrangement joins TRBV11-3 to TRBJ2-3, with 12 bases fitting TRBD2. With V trimmed by 5 bases and J by 3 bases, 9 bases remained unmatched. Germline V gene sequence: CDR1 SGHNT, CDR2 YENEEA. This CDR3 spans 17 amino acids. The CDR3 DNA sequence: TGTGCCAGCAGCCCACGACTAGCGGGAGATGGGACAGATACGCAGTATTTT. It encodes CASSPRLAGDGTDTQYF.

This clone was detected only a few times. V usage is TRBV19 and J usage is TRBJ2-7; 9 nucleotides agree with TRBD2. Germline loops: CDR1 LNHDA, CDR2 SQIVND (reference sequence). The V gene end was trimmed by 3 bases and the J gene end by 2 bases; junction bases not matched to a gene: 5. CDR3 size: 15 residues. The CDR3 protein is CASSIRGGRAYEQYF. CDR3 nucleotides: TGTGCCAGTAGTATTAGGGGCGGGAGGGCCTACGAGCAGTACTTC.

V usage is TRBV7-2 and J usage is TRBJ1-5, with 8 bases lining up with TRBD1. CDR1 is SGHTA and CDR2 is FQGNSA in the germline V gene. The CDR3 consists of 14 residues. V was clipped by 5 bases and J by 4 bases; unmatched bases: 4. The CDR3 nucleotides read TGTGCCAGCAGCCCGGACAGGGTAAATCAGCCCCAGCATTTT. Its translation: CASSPDRVNQPQHF.

Note on this clone: One end of the junction fails to match germline, which may point to a read error. Other DNA sequences within the sample encode an identical CDR3. The CDR3 here is CAWSPGAQGAFNSPLHF. CDR3 nucleotide sequence: TGTGCCTGGAGCCCAGGGGCTCAGGGGGCTTTTAATTCCCCCCTCCACTTT. The genes are TRBV30 and TRBJ1-6, with 8 bases aligning to TRBD1. This CDR3 region has 17 residues. In germline, CDR1 is GTSNPN, CDR2 SVGIG (reference sequence).

V gene TRBV5-1 combines with J gene TRBJ2-7, with 8 bases lining up with TRBD1. The CDR3 is 16 amino acids. Germline CDR1 is SGHRS and CDR2 is YFSETQ. V lost 0 bases, J lost 5 bases, and 10 bases stayed unmatched. CDR3 in amino acids: CASSLVAEWTGHEQYF. DNA for the CDR3: TGCGCCAGCAGCTTGGTGGCCGAATGGACAGGGCACGAGCAGTACTTC.

The V gene is TRBV4-1, the J gene TRBJ2-1; 8 nucleotides line up with TRBD1. The CDR3 runs to 16 residues. From germline, CDR1 is MGHRA and CDR2 YSYEKL. With 0 bases clipped from V and 6 bases from J, the junction kept 7 bases outside the gene matches. CDR3 residues: CASSQDPRQGSNEQFF. The CDR3 DNA reads TGCGCCAGCAGCCAAGATCCTCGACAGGGGAGCAATGAGCAGTTCTTC.

This chain joins TRBV4-1 and TRBJ1-5, with 7 bases matching TRBD1. The V gene's germline CDR1 is MGHRA and CDR2 YSYEKL. V was pared by 6 bases and J by 1 base, with 3 bases of the junction left unmatched. The CDR3 contains 14 residues. Here the CDR3 DNA reads TGCGCCAGCAGGAAGACAGGGAGCAATCAGCCCCAGCATTTT. Its translation: CASRKTGSNQPQHF.

The chain employs TRBV7-8 and TRBJ2-5; 8 nucleotides align to TRBD1. This CDR3 comprises 15 residues. Germline-derived CDR1 and CDR2 are SGHVS and FQNEAQ. With 3 bases clipped from V and 5 bases from J, the junction kept 8 bases outside the gene matches. CDR3 DNA: TGTGCCAGCAGCTTTCGGGACAGGAGGGAGGAGACCCAGTACTTC. Its translation: CASSFRDRREETQYF.

The chain joins TRBV27 to TRBJ2-7; possible D gene TRBD2, 6 bases. Trimming removed 0 bases from V and 1 base from J, with 13 bases in between. The CDR3 runs 16 residues. Germline CDR1 MNHEY, CDR2 SMNVEV (reference sequence). The CDR3 region has the DNA TGTGCCAGCAGTTTATCCCCTAACGGAGGGTCCTACGAGCAGTACTTC. The encoded protein is CASSLSPNGGSYEQYF.

The chain couples TRBV6-5 to TRBJ2-5; the D gene is possibly TRBD1 (6 bases). This CDR3 has 16 residues. CDR1 MNHEY and CDR2 SVGAGI come from the germline V gene. V was cut by 0 bases and J by 5 bases, with 16 bases left in between. CDR3 loop: CASSYSTGGPTETQYF. CDR3 sequence (DNA): TGTGCCAGCAGTTACTCGACAGGAGGCCCCACGGAGACCCAGTACTTC.

This chain uses TRBV27 with TRBJ1-2, with 7 bases identical to TRBD1. The J segment lost 5 bases and the V segment lost 1 base, leaving 19 bases of the junction unmatched. CDR1 is MNHEY and CDR2 is SMNVEV in the germline V gene (reference sequence). The CDR3 has 19 amino acids. The CDR3 bases are TGTGCCAGCAGTTTATTCCCGATTAACAGGGGATCGGGGTTATATGGCTACACCTTC. Translation: CASSLFPINRGSGLYGYTF.

The rearrangement uses TRBV13 and TRBJ1-2, with TRBD1 matching 8 bases. From germline, CDR1 is PRHDT and CDR2 FYEKMQ (reference sequence). CDR3 length: 15 amino acids. J was trimmed by 1 base and V by 5 bases; bases with no gene match: 6. CDR3 bases: TGTGCCAGCAGCGACAGACAGGGGCGTAACTATGGCTACACCTTC. Its translation is CASSDRQGRNYGYTF.

The V and J genes are TRBV2 and TRBJ1-2; D ambiguous. Germline V gene data show CDR1 as SNHLY and CDR2 as FYNNEI. The CDR3 totals 15 residues. The V end lost 2 bases, the J end lost 5 bases, and 15 bases lay between the germline ends. This chain's CDR3 is CASSELGREWYGYTF. The CDR3 DNA is TGTGCCAGCAGTGAATTGGGTCGGGAGTGGTATGGCTACACCTTC.

This rearrangement joins TRBV6-5 to TRBJ2-7, with TRBD1 matching over 9 bases. The CDR3 is made up of 14 amino acids. CDR1 is MNHEY and CDR2 is SVGAGI in the germline V gene. V gave up 5 bases and J gave up 5 bases; unmatched junction bases: 7. The CDR3 here is CASSQRQGDDEQYF. For the CDR3, the DNA is TGTGCCAGCAGTCAAAGACAGGGGGACGACGAGCAGTACTTC.

The gene calls are TRBV5-6 and TRBJ1-1; 8 nucleotides line up with TRBD1. The CDR3 totals 13 residues. Germline V gene lookup returns CDR1 SGHDT and CDR2 YYEEEE. V was clipped by 2 bases and J by 5 bases; unmatched bases: 2. The CDR3 protein is CASSLWTGTEAFF. As DNA, the CDR3 is TGTGCCAGCAGCTTATGGACAGGGACTGAAGCTTTCTTT.

The chain combines TRBV5-6 with TRBJ1-2; D gene ambiguous. Germline CDR1 reads SGHDT; CDR2 reads YYEEEE. The CDR3 sequence is 14 residues long. V was shortened by 5 bases and J by 6 bases, with 17 bases between the two germline ends. For the CDR3, the DNA is TGTGCCAGCAGTTTGCTCGAATTGAGGCATGGCTACACCTTC. Its protein product is CASSLLELRHGYTF.

V and J are TRBV30 and TRBJ2-1; D not resolved. CDR3 length: 13 residues. Between the trimmed V and J ends, which lost 4 bases and 3 bases, there was a span of 10 bases. Germline CDR1 is GTSNPN and CDR2 is SVGIG (reference sequence). This CDR3 reads CAWTTLSYNEQFF. CDR3 nucleotide sequence: TGTGCCTGGACCACCCTGAGCTACAATGAGCAGTTCTTC.

This chain connects TRBV7-2 to TRBJ2-3; D is uncertain. Germline V gene sequence: CDR1 SGHTA, CDR2 FQGNSA. The CDR3 loop spans 14 amino acids. V was trimmed by 0 bases and J by 0 bases, leaving 4 bases between them. The DNA of the CDR3 is TGTGCCAGCAGCTTAGCGGCTAGCACAGATACGCAGTATTTT. Its translation: CASSLAASTDTQYF.

This chain connects TRBV5-6 to TRBJ1-3; D possibly corresponds to TRBD1 (6 bases). The CDR3 covers 13 residues. The V end lost 2 bases, the J end lost 3 bases, and 6 bases lay between the germline ends. The germline V gene has CDR1 SGHDT and CDR2 YYEEEE. The CDR3 DNA reads TGTGCCAGCAGCTTCAGGGGTGGAAACACCATATATTTT. This gives the protein CASSFRGGNTIYF.

CDR3 residues: CASSQGFLTGLAGSGQFF. In nucleotides, the CDR3 is TGCGCCAGCAGCCAAGGTTTTCTGACTGGACTAGCGGGATCAGGGCAGTTCTTC. V usage is TRBV4-3 and J usage is TRBJ2-1; 12 nucleotides align to TRBD2. This CDR3 has 18 amino acids. Germline V CDR1 and CDR2: LGHNA, YSLEER. V was pared by 1 base and J by 12 bases, with 16 bases of the junction left unmatched.

The CDR3 coding sequence is TGTGCCAGCAGTTTGGGGGGGGCTTTCGAGCAGTACTTC. As protein: CASSLGGAFEQYF. This chain connects TRBV2 to TRBJ2-7, with D perhaps matching TRBD2 (7 bases). Germline V gene sequence: CDR1 SNHLY, CDR2 FYNNEI. Between the trimmed V and J ends, which lost 5 bases and 6 bases, there was a span of 14 bases. CDR3 length equals 13 residues.

The chain uses TRBV11-2 and TRBJ1-1; no definite D call. The V and J ends lost 1 base and 1 base respectively, with 7 bases between them. Germline V gene lookup returns CDR1 SGHAT and CDR2 FQNNGV. The CDR3 is 14 residues long. CDR3 region: CASSLVQKNTEAFF. Written as DNA, the CDR3 is TGTGCCAGCAGCTTAGTTCAGAAGAACACTGAAGCTTTCTTT.

The chain has TRBV7-9 and TRBJ2-3, with 7 bases that match TRBD1. This CDR3 has 15 amino acids. The ends lost 5 bases at V and 1 base at J; junction bases unmatched: 6. CDR1 and CDR2 (germline): SEHNR, FQNEAQ (reference sequence). The CDR3 DNA reads as TGTGCCAGCAGCCGAGACAGGGTGCGCACAGATACGCAGTATTTT. It codes for CASSRDRVRTDTQYF.

The chain joins TRBV5-1 to TRBJ1-2; TRBD1 matches 9 bases. CDR1 SGHRS and CDR2 YFSETQ come from the germline V gene. The CDR3 totals 16 residues. The ends lost 4 bases at V and 2 bases at J; junction bases unmatched: 9. The CDR3 reads CASSTGTGSHNYGYTF. The CDR3 DNA reads as TGCGCCAGCAGCACCGGGACAGGGTCTCACAACTATGGCTACACCTTC.

The table lists this clone with a few counts. This rearrangement joins TRBV7-2 to TRBJ2-2, with 8 bases matching TRBD2. Looked up from germline, CDR1 is SGHTA and CDR2 is FQGNSA. V shed 5 bases, J shed 0 bases, and the junction held 8 bases outside the gene matches. The CDR3 has 17 amino acids. The CDR3 protein is CASSPMLAGANTGELFF. CDR3 DNA sequence: TGTGCCAGCAGCCCAATGCTAGCGGGTGCGAACACCGGGGAGCTGTTTTTT. Full variable domain (outside the CDR3, taken from reference TRBV7-2 and TRBJ2-2): GAGVSQSPSNKVTEKGKDVELRCDPISGHTALYWYRQSLGQGLEFLIYFQGNSAPDKSGLPSDRFSAERTGGSVSTLTIQRTQQEDSAVYLCASSPMLAGANTGELFFGEGSRLTVL.